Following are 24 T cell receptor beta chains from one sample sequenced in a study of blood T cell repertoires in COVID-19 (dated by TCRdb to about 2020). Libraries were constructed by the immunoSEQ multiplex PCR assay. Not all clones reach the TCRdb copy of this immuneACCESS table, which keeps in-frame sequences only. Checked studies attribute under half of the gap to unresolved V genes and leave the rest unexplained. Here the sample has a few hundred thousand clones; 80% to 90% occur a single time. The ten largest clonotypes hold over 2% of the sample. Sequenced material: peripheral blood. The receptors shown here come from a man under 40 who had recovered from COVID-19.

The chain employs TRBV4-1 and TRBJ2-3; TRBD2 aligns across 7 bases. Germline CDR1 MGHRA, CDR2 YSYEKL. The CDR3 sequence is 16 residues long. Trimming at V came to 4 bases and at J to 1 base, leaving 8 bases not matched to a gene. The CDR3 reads CASSLMGTTGTDTQYF. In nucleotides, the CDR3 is TGCGCCAGCAGCCTCATGGGGACTACTGGCACAGATACGCAGTATTTT.

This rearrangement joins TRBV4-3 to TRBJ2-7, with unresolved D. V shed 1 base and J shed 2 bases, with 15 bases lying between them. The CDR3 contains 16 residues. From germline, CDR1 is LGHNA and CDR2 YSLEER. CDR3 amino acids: CASSQGLGVSPYEQYF. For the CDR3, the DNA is TGCGCCAGCAGCCAAGGCCTAGGTGTTAGTCCCTACGAGCAGTACTTC.

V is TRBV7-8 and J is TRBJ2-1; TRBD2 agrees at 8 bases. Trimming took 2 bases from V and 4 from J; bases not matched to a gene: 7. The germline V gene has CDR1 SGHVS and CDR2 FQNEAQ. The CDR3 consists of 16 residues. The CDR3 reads CASSLLAGSAYNEQFF. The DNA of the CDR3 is TGTGCCAGCAGCTTATTAGCGGGGTCGGCGTACAATGAGCAGTTCTTC. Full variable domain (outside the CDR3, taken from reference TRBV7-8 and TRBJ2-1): GAGVSQSPRYKVAKRGQDVALRCDPISGHVSLFWYQQALGQGPEFLTYFQNEAQLDKSGLPSDRFFAERPEGSVSTLKIQRTQQEDSAVYLCASSLLAGSAYNEQFFGPGTRLTVL.

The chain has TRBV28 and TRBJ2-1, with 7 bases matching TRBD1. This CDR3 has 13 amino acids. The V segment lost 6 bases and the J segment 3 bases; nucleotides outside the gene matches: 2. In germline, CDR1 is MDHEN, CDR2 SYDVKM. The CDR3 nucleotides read TGTGCCAGCAGGACAGGGTTCTACAATGAGCAGTTCTTC. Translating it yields CASRTGFYNEQFF.

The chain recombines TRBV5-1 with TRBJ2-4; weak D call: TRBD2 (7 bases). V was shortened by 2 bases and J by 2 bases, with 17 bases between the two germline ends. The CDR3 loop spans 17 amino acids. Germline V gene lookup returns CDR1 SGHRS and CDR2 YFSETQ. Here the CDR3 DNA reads TGCGCCAGCAGCTTAAGTAGGGCGGGGGCTACCAAAAACATTCAGTACTTC. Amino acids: CASSLSRAGATKNIQYF.

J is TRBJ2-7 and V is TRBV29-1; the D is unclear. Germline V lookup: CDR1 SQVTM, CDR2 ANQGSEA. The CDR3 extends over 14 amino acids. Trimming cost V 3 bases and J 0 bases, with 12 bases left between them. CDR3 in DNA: TGCAGCGTTGAGGTCGGGTTGAGCTCCTACGAGCAGTACTTC. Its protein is CSVEVGLSSYEQYF.

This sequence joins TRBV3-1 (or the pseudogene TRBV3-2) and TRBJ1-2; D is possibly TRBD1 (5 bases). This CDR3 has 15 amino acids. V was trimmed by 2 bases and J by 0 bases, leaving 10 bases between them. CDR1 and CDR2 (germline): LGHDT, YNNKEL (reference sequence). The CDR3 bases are TGTGCCAGCAGCCAACAGGGTGGTGCTAACTATGGCTACACCTTC. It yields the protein CASSQQGGANYGYTF.

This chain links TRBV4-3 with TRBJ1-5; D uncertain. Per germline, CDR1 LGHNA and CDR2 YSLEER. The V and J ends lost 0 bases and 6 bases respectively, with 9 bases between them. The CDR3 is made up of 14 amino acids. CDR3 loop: CASSQDESIQPQHF. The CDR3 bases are TGCGCCAGCAGCCAAGATGAGTCAATTCAGCCCCAGCATTTT.

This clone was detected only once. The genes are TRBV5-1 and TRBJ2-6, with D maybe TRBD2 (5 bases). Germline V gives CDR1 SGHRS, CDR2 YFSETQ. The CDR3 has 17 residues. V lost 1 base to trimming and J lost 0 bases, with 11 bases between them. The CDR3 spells CASSLWGSGSGANVLTF. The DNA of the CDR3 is TGCGCCAGCAGCTTGTGGGGAAGCGGCTCTGGGGCCAACGTCCTGACTTTC.

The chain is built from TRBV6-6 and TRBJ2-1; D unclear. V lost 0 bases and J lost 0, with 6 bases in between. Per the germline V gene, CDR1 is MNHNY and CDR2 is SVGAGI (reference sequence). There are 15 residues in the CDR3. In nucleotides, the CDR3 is TGTGCCAGCAGTTACTCTCGTAGCTCCTACAATGAGCAGTTCTTC. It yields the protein CASSYSRSSYNEQFF.

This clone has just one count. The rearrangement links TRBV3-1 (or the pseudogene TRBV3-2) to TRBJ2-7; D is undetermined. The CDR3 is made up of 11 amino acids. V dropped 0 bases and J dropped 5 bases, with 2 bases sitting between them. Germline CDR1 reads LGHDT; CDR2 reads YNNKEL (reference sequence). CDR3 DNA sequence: TGTGCCAGCAGCCAAGACGACGAGCAGTACTTC. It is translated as CASSQDDEQYF.

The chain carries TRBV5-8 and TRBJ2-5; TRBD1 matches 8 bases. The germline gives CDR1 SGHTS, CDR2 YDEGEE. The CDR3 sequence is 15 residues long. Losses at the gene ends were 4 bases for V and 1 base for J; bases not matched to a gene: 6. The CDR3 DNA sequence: TGTGCCAGCAGCCGAACCGGGACAGGCCAAGAGACCCAGTACTTC. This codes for CASSRTGTGQETQYF.

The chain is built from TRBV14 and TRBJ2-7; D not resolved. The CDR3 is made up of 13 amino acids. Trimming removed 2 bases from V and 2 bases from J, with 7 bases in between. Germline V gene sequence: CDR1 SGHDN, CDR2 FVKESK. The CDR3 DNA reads TGTGCCAGCAGCCAAAGCAGGACCTACGAGCAGTACTTC. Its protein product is CASSQSRTYEQYF.

The CDR3 coding sequence is TGCGCCAGCAGCCAAGGATGGACTAGCGGGGGACACGAGCAGTACTTC. This encodes CASSQGWTSGGHEQYF. The chain couples TRBV4-1 to TRBJ2-7, with 13 bases that match TRBD2. CDR1 is MGHRA and CDR2 is YSYEKL in the germline V gene. Losses at the gene ends were 1 base for V and 5 bases for J; bases not matched to a gene: 5. There are 16 residues in the CDR3.

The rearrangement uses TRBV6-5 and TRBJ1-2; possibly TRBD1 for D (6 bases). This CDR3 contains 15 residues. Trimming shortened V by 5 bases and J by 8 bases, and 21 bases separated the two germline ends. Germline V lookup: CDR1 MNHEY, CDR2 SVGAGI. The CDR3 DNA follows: TGTGCCAGCAGTCTTCGAAGAGGGGGAAGAGAGGGCTACACCTTC. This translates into CASSLRRGGREGYTF.

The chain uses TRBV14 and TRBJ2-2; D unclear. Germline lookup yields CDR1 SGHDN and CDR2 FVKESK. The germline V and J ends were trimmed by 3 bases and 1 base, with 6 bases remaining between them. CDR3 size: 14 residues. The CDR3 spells CASSQAVNTGELFF. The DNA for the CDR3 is TGTGCCAGCAGCCAGGCGGTGAACACCGGGGAGCTGTTTTTT.

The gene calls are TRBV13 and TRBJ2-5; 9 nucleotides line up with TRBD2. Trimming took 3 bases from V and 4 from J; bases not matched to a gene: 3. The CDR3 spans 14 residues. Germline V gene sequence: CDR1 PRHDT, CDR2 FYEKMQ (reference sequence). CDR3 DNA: TGTGCCAGCAGCTTTAGCGGGGGCTTAGAGACCCAGTACTTC. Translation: CASSFSGGLETQYF.

CDR3 nucleotide sequence: TGCGCCACCTTCAGTAATCTGAACACTGAAGCTTTCTTT. Translating it yields CATFSNLNTEAFF. This sequence joins TRBV10-2 and TRBJ1-1; D gene uncertain. CDR1 and CDR2 from the germline V gene are WSHSY and SAAADI. Between the trimmed V and J ends, which lost 10 bases and 0 bases, there was a span of 12 bases. The CDR3 loop spans 13 amino acids.

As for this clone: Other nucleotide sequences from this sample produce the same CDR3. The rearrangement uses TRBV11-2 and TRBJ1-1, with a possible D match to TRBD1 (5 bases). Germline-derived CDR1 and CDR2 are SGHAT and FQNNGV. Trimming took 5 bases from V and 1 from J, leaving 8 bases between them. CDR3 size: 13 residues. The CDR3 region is CASSLTGNTEAFF. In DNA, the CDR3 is TGTGCCAGCAGCCTAACAGGGAACACTGAAGCTTTCTTT.

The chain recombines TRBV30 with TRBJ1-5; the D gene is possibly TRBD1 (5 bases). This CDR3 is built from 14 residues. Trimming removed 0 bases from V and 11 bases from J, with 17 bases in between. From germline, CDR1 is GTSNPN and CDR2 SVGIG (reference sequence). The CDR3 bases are TGTGCCTGGAGTGTCCCACAGGTCCCGATGTCCCAGCATTTT. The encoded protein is CAWSVPQVPMSQHF. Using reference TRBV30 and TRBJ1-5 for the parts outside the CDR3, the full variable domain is SQTIHQWPATLVQPVGSPLSLECTVEGTSNPNLYWYRQAAGRGLQLLFYSVGIGQISSEVPQNLSASRPQDRQFILSSKKLLLSDSGFYLCAWSVPQVPMSQHFGDGTRLSIL.

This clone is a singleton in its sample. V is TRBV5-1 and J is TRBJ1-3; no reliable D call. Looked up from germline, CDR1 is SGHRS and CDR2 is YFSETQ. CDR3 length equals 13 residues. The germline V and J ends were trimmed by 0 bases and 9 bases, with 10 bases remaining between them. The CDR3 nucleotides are TGCGCCAGCAGCTTGGAATCGGCGGGCACCATATATTTT. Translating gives CASSLESAGTIYF.

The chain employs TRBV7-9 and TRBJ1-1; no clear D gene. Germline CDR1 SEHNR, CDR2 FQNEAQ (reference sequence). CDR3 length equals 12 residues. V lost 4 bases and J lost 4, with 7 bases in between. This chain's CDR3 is CASSSAGTEAFF. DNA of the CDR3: TGTGCCAGCAGCTCCGCCGGCACTGAAGCTTTCTTT.

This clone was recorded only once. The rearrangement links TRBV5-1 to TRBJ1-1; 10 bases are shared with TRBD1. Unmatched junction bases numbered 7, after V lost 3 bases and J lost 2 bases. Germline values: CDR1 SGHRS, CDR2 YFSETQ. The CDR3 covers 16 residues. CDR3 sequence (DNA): TGCGCCAGCAGCTGGGGACAGGGGCTACCTAACACTGAAGCTTTCTTT. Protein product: CASSWGQGLPNTEAFF.

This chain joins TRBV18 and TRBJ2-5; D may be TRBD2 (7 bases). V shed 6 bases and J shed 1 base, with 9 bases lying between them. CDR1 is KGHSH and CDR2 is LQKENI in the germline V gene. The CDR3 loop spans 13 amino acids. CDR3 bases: TGTGCCAGCTCCGGGGGGCTCCAAGAGACCCAGTACTTC. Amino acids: CASSGGLQETQYF.